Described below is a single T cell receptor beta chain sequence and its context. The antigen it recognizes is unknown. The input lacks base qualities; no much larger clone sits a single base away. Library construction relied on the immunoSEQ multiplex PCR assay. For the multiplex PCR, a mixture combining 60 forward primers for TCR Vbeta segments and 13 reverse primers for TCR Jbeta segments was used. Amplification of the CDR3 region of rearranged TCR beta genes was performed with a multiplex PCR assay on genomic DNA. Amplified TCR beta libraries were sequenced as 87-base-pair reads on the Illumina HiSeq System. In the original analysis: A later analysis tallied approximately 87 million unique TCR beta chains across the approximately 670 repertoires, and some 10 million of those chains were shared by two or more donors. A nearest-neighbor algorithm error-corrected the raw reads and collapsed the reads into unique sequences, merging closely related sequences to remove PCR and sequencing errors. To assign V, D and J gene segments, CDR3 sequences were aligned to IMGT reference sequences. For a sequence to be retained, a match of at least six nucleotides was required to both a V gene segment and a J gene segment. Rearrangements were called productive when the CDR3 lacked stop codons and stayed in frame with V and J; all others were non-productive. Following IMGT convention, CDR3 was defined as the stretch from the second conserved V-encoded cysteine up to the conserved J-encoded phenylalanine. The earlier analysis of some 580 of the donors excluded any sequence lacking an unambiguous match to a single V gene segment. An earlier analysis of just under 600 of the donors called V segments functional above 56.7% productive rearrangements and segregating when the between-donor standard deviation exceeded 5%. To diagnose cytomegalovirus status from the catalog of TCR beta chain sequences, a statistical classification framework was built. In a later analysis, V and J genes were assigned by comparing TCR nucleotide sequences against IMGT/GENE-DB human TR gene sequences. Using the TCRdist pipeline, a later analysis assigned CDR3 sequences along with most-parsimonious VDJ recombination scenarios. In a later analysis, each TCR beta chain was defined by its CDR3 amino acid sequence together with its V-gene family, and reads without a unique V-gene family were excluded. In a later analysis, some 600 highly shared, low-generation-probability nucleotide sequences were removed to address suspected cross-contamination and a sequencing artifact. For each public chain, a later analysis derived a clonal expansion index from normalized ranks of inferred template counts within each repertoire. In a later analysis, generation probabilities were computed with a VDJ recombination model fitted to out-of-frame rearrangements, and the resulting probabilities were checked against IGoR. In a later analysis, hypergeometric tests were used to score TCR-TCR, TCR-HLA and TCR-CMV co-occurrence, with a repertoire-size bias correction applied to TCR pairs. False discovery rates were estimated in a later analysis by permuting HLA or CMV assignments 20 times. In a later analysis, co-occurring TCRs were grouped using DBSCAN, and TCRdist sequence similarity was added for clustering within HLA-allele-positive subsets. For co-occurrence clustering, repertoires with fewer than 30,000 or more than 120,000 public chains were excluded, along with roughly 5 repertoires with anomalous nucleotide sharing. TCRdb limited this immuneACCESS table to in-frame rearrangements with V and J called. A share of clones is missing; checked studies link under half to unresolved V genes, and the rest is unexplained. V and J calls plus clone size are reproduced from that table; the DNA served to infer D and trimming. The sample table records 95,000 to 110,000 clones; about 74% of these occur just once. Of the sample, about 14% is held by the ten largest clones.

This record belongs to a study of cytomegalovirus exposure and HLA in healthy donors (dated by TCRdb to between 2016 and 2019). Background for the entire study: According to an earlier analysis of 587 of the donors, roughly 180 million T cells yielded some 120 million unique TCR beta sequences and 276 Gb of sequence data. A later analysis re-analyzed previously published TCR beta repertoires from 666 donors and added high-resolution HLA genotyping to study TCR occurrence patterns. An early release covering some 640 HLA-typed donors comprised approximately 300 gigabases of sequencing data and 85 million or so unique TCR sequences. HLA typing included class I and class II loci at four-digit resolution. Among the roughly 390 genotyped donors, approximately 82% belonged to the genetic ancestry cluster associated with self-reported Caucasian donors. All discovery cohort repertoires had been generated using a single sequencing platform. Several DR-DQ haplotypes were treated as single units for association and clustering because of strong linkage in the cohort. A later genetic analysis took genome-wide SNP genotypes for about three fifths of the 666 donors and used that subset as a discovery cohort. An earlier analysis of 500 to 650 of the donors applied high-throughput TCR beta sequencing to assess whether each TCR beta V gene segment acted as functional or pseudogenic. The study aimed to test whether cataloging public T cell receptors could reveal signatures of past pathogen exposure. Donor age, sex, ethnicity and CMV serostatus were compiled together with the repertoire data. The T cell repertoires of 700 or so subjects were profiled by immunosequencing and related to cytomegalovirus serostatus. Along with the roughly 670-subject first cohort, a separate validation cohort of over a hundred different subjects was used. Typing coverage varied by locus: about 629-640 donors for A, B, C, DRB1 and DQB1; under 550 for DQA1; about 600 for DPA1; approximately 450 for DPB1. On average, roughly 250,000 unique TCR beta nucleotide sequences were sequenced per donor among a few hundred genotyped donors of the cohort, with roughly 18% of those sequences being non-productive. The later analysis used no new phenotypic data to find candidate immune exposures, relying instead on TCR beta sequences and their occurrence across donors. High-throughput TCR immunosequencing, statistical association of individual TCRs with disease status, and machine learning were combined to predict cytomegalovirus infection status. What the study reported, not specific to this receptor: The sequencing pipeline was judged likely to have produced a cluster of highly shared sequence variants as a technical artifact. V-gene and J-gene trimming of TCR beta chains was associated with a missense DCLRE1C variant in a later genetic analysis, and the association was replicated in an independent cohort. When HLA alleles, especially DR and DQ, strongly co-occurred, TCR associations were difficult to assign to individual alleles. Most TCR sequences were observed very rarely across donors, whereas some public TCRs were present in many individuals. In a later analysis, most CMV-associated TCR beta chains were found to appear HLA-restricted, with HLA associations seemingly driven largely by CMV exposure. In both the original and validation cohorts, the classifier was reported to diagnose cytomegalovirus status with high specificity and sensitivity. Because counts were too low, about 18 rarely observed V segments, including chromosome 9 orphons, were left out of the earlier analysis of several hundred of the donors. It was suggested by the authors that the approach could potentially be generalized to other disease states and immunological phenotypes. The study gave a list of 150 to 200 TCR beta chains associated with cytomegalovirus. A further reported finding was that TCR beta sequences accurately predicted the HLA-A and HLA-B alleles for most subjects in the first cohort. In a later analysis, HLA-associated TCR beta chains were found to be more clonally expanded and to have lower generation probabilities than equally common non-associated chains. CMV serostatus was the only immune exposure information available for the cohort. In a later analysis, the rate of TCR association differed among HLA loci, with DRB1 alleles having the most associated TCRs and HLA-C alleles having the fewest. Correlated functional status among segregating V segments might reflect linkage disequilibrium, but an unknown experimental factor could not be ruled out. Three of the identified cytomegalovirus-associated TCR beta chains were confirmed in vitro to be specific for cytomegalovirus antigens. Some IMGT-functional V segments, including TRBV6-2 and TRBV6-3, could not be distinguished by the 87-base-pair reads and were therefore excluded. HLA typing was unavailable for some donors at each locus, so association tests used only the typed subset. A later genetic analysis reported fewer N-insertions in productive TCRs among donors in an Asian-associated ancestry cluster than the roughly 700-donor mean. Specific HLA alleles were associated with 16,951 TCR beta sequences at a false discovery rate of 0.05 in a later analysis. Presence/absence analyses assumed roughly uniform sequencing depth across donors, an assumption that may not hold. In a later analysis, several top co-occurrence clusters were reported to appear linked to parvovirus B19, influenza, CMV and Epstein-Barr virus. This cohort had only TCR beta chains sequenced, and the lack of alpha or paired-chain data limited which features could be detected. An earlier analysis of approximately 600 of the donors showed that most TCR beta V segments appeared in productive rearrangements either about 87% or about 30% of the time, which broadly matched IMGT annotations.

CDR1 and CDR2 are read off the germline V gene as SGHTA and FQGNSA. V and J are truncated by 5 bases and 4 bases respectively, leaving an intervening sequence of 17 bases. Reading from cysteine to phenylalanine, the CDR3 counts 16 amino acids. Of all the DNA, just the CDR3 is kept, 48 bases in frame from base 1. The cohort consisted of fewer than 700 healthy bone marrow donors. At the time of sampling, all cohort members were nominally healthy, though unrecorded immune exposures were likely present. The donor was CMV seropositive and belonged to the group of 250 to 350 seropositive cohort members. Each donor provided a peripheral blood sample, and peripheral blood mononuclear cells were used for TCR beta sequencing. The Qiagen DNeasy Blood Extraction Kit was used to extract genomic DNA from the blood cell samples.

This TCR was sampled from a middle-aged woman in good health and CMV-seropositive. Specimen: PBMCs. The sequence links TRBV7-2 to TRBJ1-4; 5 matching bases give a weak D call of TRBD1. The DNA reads TGTGCCAGCAGCCCCCCCGGCTCGGGGGTTAATGAAAAACTGTTTTTT. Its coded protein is CASSPPGSGVNEKLFF.